The present TCR beta chain was sequenced within a study of blood T cell repertoires in COVID-19. On the study more broadly: Sources were T cells, B-cell-depleted T cells, or PBMCs; the material itself was cDNA or gDNA.

In the source study's methods: Counts of nucleated cells, estimated from reference gene primer amplification, were obtained. Repertoires were generated with immunoSEQ multiplex PCR, while TCRdb's copy carries only in-frame clones and drops some. The D gene and trimming were derived from the DNA, and the V and J assignments and clone size from that table. Here the sample spans 200,000 to 250,000 clones, over 80% being singletons. Trimming pared 5 bases from V and 5 bases from J, leaving 9 bases between. Germline values: CDR1 MNHEY, CDR2 SVGEGT. The CDR3 extends over 12 amino acids. This receptor was obtained from a woman aged 25-40 years with COVID-19, enrolled during active disease. This chain joins TRBV6-2 or TRBV6-3 and TRBJ1-1; D might be TRBD1 (5 bases). The sequencing input was peripheral blood. The CDR3, as DNA: TGTGCCAGCAGTAGGGGAGGGACTGAAGCTTTCTTT. It translates to CASSRGGTEAFF.